This passage covers 32 T cell receptor beta chains from one sample sequenced in a study of T-cell reconstitution after alpha-beta-depleted transplantation in children. TCRbeta library construction was performed incorporating unique molecular identifiers. TCRdb reprocessed the PCR reads with MiXCR, giving one entry per CDR3 protein. The sample carries 250,000 to 300,000 distinct CDR3 sequences, about 9.4% recorded once. Sequencing was performed on PBMCs, taken before TCRalphabeta/CD19-depleted stem cell transplant. The receptors were gathered from a boy younger than two with acute myeloid leukemia, due to receive a stem cell transplant.

Only a few counts were recorded for this clonotype. The V gene is TRBV7-9, the J gene TRBJ2-5, with a possible D match to TRBD1 (7 bases). The CDR3 loop spans 14 amino acids. Trimming removed 6 bases from V and 2 bases from J, with 13 bases in between. CDR1 and CDR2 (germline): SEHNR, FQNEAQ (reference sequence). CDR3 in amino acids: CASREGANQETQYF. For the CDR3, the DNA is TGTGCCAGCAGGGAGGGGGCGAATCAAGAGACCCAGTACTTC.

There are a few counts of this clonotype. The chain's CDR3 is CASSLARGGDTEAFF. CDR3 nucleotides: TGTGCCAGCAGCTTAGCTCGGGGAGGTGACACTGAAGCTTTCTTT. V usage is TRBV7-9 and J usage is TRBJ1-1; D ambiguous. The V gene's germline CDR1 is SEHNR and CDR2 FQNEAQ (reference sequence). The CDR3 has 15 residues. The ends were cut back, 0 bases at V and 3 bases at J, with 11 bases in the middle.

The genes are TRBV4-2 and TRBJ1-2; no clear D. The V end was cut by 10 bases, the J end by 8 bases, with 23 bases between. Germline CDR1 LGHNA, CDR2 YNFKEQ. CDR3 size: 14 residues. As DNA, the CDR3 is TGTGCCATGAGCCCCGGGCCCTTATATTCGGGCTACACCTTC. Translated, it gives CAMSPGPLYSGYTF.

This clonotype has a count of ten or more. J is TRBJ2-5 and V is TRBV9; D is uncertain. CDR1 is SGDLS, CDR2 YYNGEE, per germline. The CDR3 covers 13 residues. Trimming pared 3 bases from V and 4 bases from J, leaving 10 bases between. CDR3 nucleotide sequence: TGTGCCAGCAGCGATGGGATGCGAGAGACCCAGTACTTC. This sequence encodes CASSDGMRETQYF.

This chain connects TRBV11-1 to TRBJ2-1; D gene unclear. The CDR3 totals 20 residues. The germline V gene has CDR1 SGHAT and CDR2 FQDESV (reference sequence). V dropped 1 base and J dropped 0 bases, with 22 bases sitting between them. CDR3 residues: CASSLELVVGSTASYNEQFF. CDR3 DNA: TGTGCCAGCAGCTTAGAATTAGTCGTGGGGTCTACAGCCTCCTACAATGAGCAGTTCTTC.

V usage is TRBV7-4 and J usage is TRBJ1-6, with TRBD1 identical over 7 bases. CDR1 is SGHVT, CDR2 SQSDAQ, per germline. The CDR3 has 17 residues. The V segment lost 11 bases and the J segment 7 bases; nucleotides outside the gene matches: 20. Here the CDR3 reads CACCLMGQLGDNSPLHF. The CDR3 DNA sequence: TGTGCCTGCTGCTTAATGGGACAGTTAGGTGACAATTCACCCCTCCACTTT.

This clonotype was observed many times. The V gene is TRBV20-1, the J gene TRBJ2-7; 9 bases map to TRBD2. The V segment lost 1 base and the J segment 3 bases; nucleotides outside the gene matches: 7. The CDR3 totals 15 residues. CDR1 is DFQATT and CDR2 is SNEGSKA in the germline V gene (reference sequence). CDR3 protein: CSARAETSGIYEQYF. Here the CDR3 DNA reads TGCAGTGCTAGAGCAGAGACTAGCGGTATCTACGAGCAGTACTTC.

This clonotype was observed at least ten times. This chain connects TRBV7-9 to TRBJ2-2; D gene uncertain. The CDR3 extends over 15 amino acids. V lost 1 base and J lost 0, with 6 bases in between. Germline CDR1 SEHNR, CDR2 FQNEAQ (reference sequence). The CDR3: CASSLVPSNTGELFF. CDR3 coding DNA: TGTGCCAGCAGCTTAGTACCATCGAACACCGGGGAGCTGTTTTTT.

This clonotype has ten or more counts. This sequence joins TRBV10-3 and TRBJ2-5; D is tentatively TRBD1 or TRBD2 (5 bases each). Germline CDR1 and CDR2: ENHRY and SYGVKD. The CDR3 extends over 16 amino acids. V lost 10 bases and J 4 bases, leaving 25 bases between the germline ends. CDR3 residues: CATYDSDLGERETQYF. The DNA for the CDR3 is TGTGCCACCTACGATTCTGACTTGGGGGAACGAGAGACCCAGTACTTC.

This clonotype was recorded at least ten times. The V and J genes are TRBV3-1 and TRBJ2-2; D may be TRBD2 (5 bases). Trimming removed 0 bases from V and 11 bases from J, with 16 bases in between. Looked up from germline, CDR1 is LGHDT and CDR2 is YNNKEL (reference sequence). The length of the CDR3 is 15 residues. This CDR3 is CASSQETYLGSELFF. In DNA form, the CDR3 reads TGTGCCAGCAGCCAAGAAACCTACTTGGGGAGTGAGCTGTTTTTT.

In DNA, the CDR3 is TGTGCCACCAGTGACGGGTACTATGGCTACACCTTC. It specifies CATSDGYYGYTF. The genes are TRBV24-1 and TRBJ1-2; D is unresolved. Germline assignment: CDR1 KGHDR and CDR2 SFDVKD. The CDR3 totals 12 residues. Trimming removed 4 bases at V and 3 bases at J, with 5 bases between.

This clonotype was picked up many times. J is TRBJ2-3 and V is TRBV7-8; D call uncertain. V lost 4 bases and J lost 14, with 16 bases in between. The CDR3 is 12 amino acids. Per the germline V gene, CDR1 is SGHVS and CDR2 is FQNEAQ. CDR3 amino acids: CASSSDNLFRYF. CDR3 nucleotides: TGTGCCAGCAGCTCAGACAATCTATTTCGGTATTTT.

There are many counts of this clonotype. A read error may produce the germline difference seen at one junction end. The chain uses TRBV7-7 and TRBJ2-5, with D tentatively TRBD1 (6 bases). Germline values: CDR1 SSHAT, CDR2 FNYEAQ (reference sequence). The CDR3 spans 14 residues. The CDR3 reads CASSSRTDDGTQYF. The CDR3 DNA follows: TGTGCTAGCAGCTCCCGGACAGATGATGGGACCCAGTACTTC.

The table lists this clonotype with many counts. The chain employs TRBV7-2 and TRBJ2-1; D is possibly TRBD2 (6 bases). The CDR3 covers 14 residues. Trimming removed 2 bases from V and 5 bases from J, with 10 bases in between. Germline lookup yields CDR1 SGHTA and CDR2 FQGNSA. The DNA of the CDR3 is TGTGCCAGCAGCTTAACGGGACTCCACAATGAGCAGTTCTTC. Translating gives CASSLTGLHNEQFF.

At least ten counts were recorded for this clonotype. The chain couples TRBV4-3 to TRBJ2-1; the D gene is possibly TRBD2 (5 bases). Germline CDR1 LGHNA, CDR2 YSLEER. The length of the CDR3 is 17 residues. V lost 0 bases, J lost 1 base, and 13 bases lay in between. CDR3: CASSQDRGLASYNEQFF. The CDR3, as DNA: TGCGCCAGCAGCCAAGATCGCGGACTGGCGTCCTACAATGAGCAGTTCTTC.

This clonotype was found many times. The genes are TRBV12-3 or TRBV12-4 and TRBJ1-1; D is possibly TRBD1 (5 bases). The CDR3 sequence is 15 residues long. The germline V and J ends were trimmed by 6 bases and 3 bases, with 17 bases remaining between them. CDR3 nucleotide sequence: TGTGCCAGCAGCCCACCCCCCGGGACGGACACTGAAGCTTTCTTT. Encoded protein: CASSPPPGTDTEAFF.

On this clonotype: Just one base apart from a much larger clone, this may be a read error. The V call is TRBV11-1, the J call TRBJ2-4, with D hard to call. This CDR3 has 14 amino acids. V shed 4 bases and J shed 3 bases, with 10 bases lying between them. Germline CDR1 and CDR2: SGHAT and FQDESV (reference sequence). DNA for the CDR3: TGTGCCAGCAGCTCTAGGGTAGGCAAAAACATTCAGTACTTC. It translates to CASSSRVGKNIQYF.

This clonotype was recorded at least ten times. This chain joins TRBV20-1 and TRBJ2-5; D call uncertain. This CDR3 spans 15 amino acids. Germline loops: CDR1 DFQATT, CDR2 SNEGSKA (reference sequence). The germline V and J ends were trimmed by 3 bases and 1 base, with 15 bases remaining between them. CDR3 in amino acids: CSARTQRGRQETQYF. The CDR3 DNA sequence: TGCAGTGCTAGGACCCAGAGAGGTCGCCAAGAGACCCAGTACTTC.

There are a few counts of this clonotype. This chain connects TRBV19 to TRBJ2-1, with D perhaps TRBD1 (6 bases). This CDR3 is 15 amino acids long. The germline CDR1 and CDR2 sequences are LNHDA and SQIVND (reference sequence). The V gene lost 6 bases and the J gene lost 0 bases, with 12 bases spanning the gap. In nucleotides, the CDR3 is TGTGCCAGTAGCCGGAAGACAGGCTCCTACAATGAGCAGTTCTTC. Encoded protein: CASSRKTGSYNEQFF.

This clonotype was seen many times. V gene TRBV10-3 combines with J gene TRBJ2-1, with 7 bases lining up with TRBD1. With V trimmed by 6 bases and J by 0 bases, 5 bases remained unmatched. The V gene's germline CDR1 is ENHRY and CDR2 SYGVKD. The CDR3 is made up of 15 amino acids. The CDR3 nucleotides are TGTGCCATCAGACAGGGGACCTCCTCCTACAATGAGCAGTTCTTC. Translation: CAIRQGTSSYNEQFF.

This clonotype has at least ten counts. The V gene is TRBV7-3, the J gene TRBJ2-1; 12 nucleotides match TRBD2. The ends lost 0 bases at V and 4 bases at J; junction bases unmatched: 7. Germline CDR1 and CDR2: SGHTA and FQGTGA. The CDR3 is 18 residues long. For the CDR3, the DNA is TGTGCCAGCAGCTTAACGGGCCTAGCGGGAGGGCCTTACAATGAGCAGTTCTTC. Translating gives CASSLTGLAGGPYNEQFF.

In its sample, this clonotype was seen many times. The chain uses TRBV20-1 and TRBJ2-3; D is perhaps TRBD2 (6 bases). Deletions cut 6 bases from V and 6 bases from J, with 13 bases between. This CDR3 contains 12 residues. Looked up from germline, CDR1 is DFQATT and CDR2 is SNEGSKA (reference sequence). CDR3 nucleotide sequence: TGCAGTGCGCGGGACGCTTGGGATACGCAGTATTTT. Its protein is CSARDAWDTQYF.

This clonotype appeared many times. V and J are TRBV11-1 and TRBJ2-3; 9 bases align to TRBD2. Germline V gene sequence: CDR1 SGHAT, CDR2 FQDESV (reference sequence). CDR3 length equals 18 residues. The V gene end was trimmed by 2 bases and the J gene end by 5 bases; junction bases not matched to a gene: 14. This chain's CDR3 is CASSLYPNGLAGKDTQYF. Written as DNA, the CDR3 is TGTGCCAGCAGCTTATACCCCAACGGTCTAGCGGGGAAAGATACGCAGTATTTT.

In its sample, this clonotype was seen many times. Here the CDR3 DNA reads TGCAGTGCTAGAGAGGGCTCCTATAATTCACCCCTCCACTTT. Its translation is CSAREGSYNSPLHF. The chain couples TRBV20-1 to TRBJ1-6; D is unresolved. The CDR3 totals 14 residues. V lost 0 bases, J lost 0 bases, and 3 bases lay in between. The germline V gene has CDR1 DFQATT and CDR2 SNEGSKA (reference sequence).

CDR3 bases: TGCAGCGTTTCGGCTGAGACCTACGAGCAGTACTTC. Protein sequence: CSVSAETYEQYF. This rearrangement joins TRBV29-1 to TRBJ2-7; D is unclear. The germline V gene has CDR1 SQVTM and CDR2 ANQGSEA. Trimming took 5 bases from V and 2 from J, leaving 10 bases between them. The CDR3 extends over 12 amino acids.

A word on this clonotype: A read error may explain this, as a much larger clone is one base away. This chain links TRBV5-4 with TRBJ1-2; 7 nucleotides agree with TRBD1. From germline, CDR1 is SGHNT and CDR2 YYREEE (reference sequence). This CDR3 has 13 residues. With 4 bases clipped from V and 7 bases from J, the junction kept 7 bases outside the gene matches. CDR3 residues: CASSGDSAFGYTF. The CDR3 DNA is TGTGCCAGCAGCGGGGACAGTGCCTTTGGCTACACCTTC.

Many counts were recorded for this clonotype. The chain has TRBV25-1 and TRBJ2-2; TRBD1 matches at 7 bases. Losses at the gene ends were 3 bases for V and 0 bases for J; bases not matched to a gene: 1. CDR1 and CDR2 from the germline V gene are MGHDK and SYGVNS. This CDR3 is 15 amino acids long. Here the CDR3 reads CASSERGPNTGELFF. The CDR3 region has the DNA TGTGCCAGCAGTGAGAGGGGGCCGAACACCGGGGAGCTGTTTTTT. The complete variable domain, with remaining parts taken from reference TRBV25-1 and TRBJ2-2, reads EADIYQTPRYLVIGTGKKITLECSQTMGHDKMYWYQQDPGMELHLIHYSYGVNSTEKGDLSSESTVSRIRTEHFPLTLESARPSHTSQYLCASSERGPNTGELFFGEGSRLTVL.

This clonotype was seen repeatedly, ten times or more. This rearrangement joins TRBV5-1 to TRBJ2-2; no clear D gene. From germline, CDR1 is SGHRS and CDR2 YFSETQ. The CDR3 length is 14 residues. Trimming shortened V by 5 bases and J by 1 base, and 9 bases separated the two germline ends. The CDR3 sequence is CASRQDENTGELFF. The CDR3 region has the DNA TGCGCCAGCAGGCAGGACGAGAACACCGGGGAGCTGTTTTTT.

This clonotype was recorded many times. The J gene is TRBJ2-1, the V gene TRBV11-1; D is tentatively TRBD1 or TRBD2 (5 bases each). The germline V gene has CDR1 SGHAT and CDR2 FQDESV (reference sequence). Trimming pared 2 bases from V and 3 bases from J, leaving 8 bases between. This CDR3 comprises 14 residues. Written as DNA, the CDR3 is TGTGCCAGCAGCTTATGGGGGTACTACAATGAGCAGTTCTTC. This gives the protein CASSLWGYYNEQFF.

This clonotype was detected ten times or more. This sequence joins TRBV20-1 and TRBJ1-1, with D perhaps TRBD1 (6 bases). The V gene lost 1 base and the J gene lost 4 bases, with 16 bases spanning the gap. Germline V gene sequence: CDR1 DFQATT, CDR2 SNEGSKA (reference sequence). CDR3 length equals 15 residues. CDR3 sequence reads: CSARALDRSRTEAFF. The CDR3 region has the DNA TGCAGTGCTAGAGCCTTGGACAGAAGCCGCACTGAAGCTTTCTTT.

Concerning this clonotype itself: The conserved phenylalanine or tryptophan is not found at the CDR3 terminus, so this likely reflects a read error. J is TRBJ2-7 and V is TRBV7-2, with 7 nucleotides matching TRBD2. CDR3 length: 16 amino acids. After removal of 3 bases from V and 2 bases from J, the junction contained 10 bases not matched to a gene. Looked up from germline, CDR1 is SGHTA and CDR2 is FQGNSA. The CDR3 spells CASSFPGGRGTYEQYL. As DNA, the CDR3 is TGTGCCAGCAGCTTTCCGGGCGGGAGAGGGACCTACGAGCAGTACTTA.

A few counts support this clonotype. The V call is TRBV3-1, the J call TRBJ2-2, with a weak D call TRBD2 (5 bases). The CDR3 covers 13 residues. CDR1 is LGHDT, CDR2 YNNKEL, per germline (reference sequence). Trimming took off 7 bases at V and 4 bases at J, with 10 bases between the two ends. In DNA form, the CDR3 reads TGTGCCAGCACCTATCGGGGCACCGGGGAGCTGTTTTTT. Amino acid sequence: CASTYRGTGELFF. The whole variable domain, remainder taken from reference TRBV3-1 and TRBJ2-2, is DTAVSQTPKYLVTQMGNDKSIKCEQNLGHDTMYWYKQDSKKFLKIMFSYNNKELIINETVPNRFSPKSPDKAHLNLHINSLELGDSAVYFCASTYRGTGELFFGEGSRLTVL.